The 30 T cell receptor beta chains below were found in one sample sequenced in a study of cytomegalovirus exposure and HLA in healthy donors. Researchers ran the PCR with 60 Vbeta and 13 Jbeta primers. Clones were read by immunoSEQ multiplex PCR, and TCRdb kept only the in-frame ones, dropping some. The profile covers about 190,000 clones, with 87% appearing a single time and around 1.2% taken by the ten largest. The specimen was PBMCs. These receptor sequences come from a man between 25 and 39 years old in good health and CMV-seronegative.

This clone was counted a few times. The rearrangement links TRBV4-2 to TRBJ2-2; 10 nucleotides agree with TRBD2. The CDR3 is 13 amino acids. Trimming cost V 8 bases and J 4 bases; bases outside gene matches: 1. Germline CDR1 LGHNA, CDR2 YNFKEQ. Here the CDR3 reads CASERGGTGELFF. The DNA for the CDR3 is TGTGCCAGCGAGCGGGGGGGCACCGGGGAGCTGTTTTTT.

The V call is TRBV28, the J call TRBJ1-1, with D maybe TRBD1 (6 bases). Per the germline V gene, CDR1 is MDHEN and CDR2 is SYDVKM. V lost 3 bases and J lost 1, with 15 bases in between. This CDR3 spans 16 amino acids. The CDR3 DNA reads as TGTGCCAGCAGTTTGGGGGGGCGCGGGGCGAACACTGAAGCTTTCTTT. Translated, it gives CASSLGGRGANTEAFF.

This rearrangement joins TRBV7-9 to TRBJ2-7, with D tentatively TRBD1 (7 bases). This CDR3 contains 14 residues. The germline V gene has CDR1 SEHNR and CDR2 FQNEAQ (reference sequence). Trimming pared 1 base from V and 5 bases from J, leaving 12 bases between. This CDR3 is CASSLGQGGHEQYF. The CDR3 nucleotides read TGTGCCAGCAGCTTAGGTCAGGGGGGCCACGAGCAGTACTTC.

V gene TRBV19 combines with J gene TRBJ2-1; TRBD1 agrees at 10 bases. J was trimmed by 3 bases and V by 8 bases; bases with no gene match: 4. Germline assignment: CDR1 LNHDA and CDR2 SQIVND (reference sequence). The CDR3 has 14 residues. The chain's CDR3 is CASGDRGVYNEQFF. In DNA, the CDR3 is TGTGCCAGTGGGGACAGGGGCGTCTACAATGAGCAGTTCTTC.

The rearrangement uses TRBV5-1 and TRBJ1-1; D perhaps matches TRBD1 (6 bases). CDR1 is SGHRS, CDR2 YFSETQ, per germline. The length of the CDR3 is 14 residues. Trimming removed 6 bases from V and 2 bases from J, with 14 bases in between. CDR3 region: CASTKTGTNTEAFF. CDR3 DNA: TGCGCCAGCACCAAAACAGGGACAAACACTGAAGCTTTCTTT.

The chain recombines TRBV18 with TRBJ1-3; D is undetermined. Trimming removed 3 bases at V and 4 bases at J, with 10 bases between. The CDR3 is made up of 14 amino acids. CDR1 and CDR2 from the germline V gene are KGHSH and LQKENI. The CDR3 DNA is TGTGCCAGCTCACCCCTGGGCCGGGGAAACACCATATATTTT. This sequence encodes CASSPLGRGNTIYF.

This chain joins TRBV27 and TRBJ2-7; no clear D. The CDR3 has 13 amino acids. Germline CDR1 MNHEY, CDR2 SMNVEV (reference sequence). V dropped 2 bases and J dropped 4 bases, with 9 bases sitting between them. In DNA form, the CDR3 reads TGTGCCAGCAGTTTAGGCAGGATGTACGAGCAGTACTTC. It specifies CASSLGRMYEQYF.

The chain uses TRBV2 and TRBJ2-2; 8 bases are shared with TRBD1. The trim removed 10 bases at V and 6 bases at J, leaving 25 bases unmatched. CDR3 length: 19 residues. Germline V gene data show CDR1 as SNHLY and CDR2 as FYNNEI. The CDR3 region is CATPPPGQELSRSPGELFF. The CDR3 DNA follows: TGTGCCACCCCACCTCCGGGACAGGAGTTGAGTAGGTCTCCCGGGGAGCTGTTTTTT.

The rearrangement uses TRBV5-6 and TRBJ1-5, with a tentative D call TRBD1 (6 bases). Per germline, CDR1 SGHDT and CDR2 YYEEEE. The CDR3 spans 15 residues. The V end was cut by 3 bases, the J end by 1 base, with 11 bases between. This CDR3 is CASSSGGWSNQPQHF. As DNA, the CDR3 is TGTGCCAGCAGCTCGGGGGGCTGGAGCAATCAGCCCCAGCATTTT.

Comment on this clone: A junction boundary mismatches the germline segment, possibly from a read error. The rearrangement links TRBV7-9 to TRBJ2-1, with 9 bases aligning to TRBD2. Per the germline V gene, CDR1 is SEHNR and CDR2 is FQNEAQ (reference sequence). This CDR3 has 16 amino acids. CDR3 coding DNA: TGTTCCAGCAGCGGACCGGCTAGCGGGGTAATCAATGAGCAGTTCTTC. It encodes CSSSGPASGVINEQFF.

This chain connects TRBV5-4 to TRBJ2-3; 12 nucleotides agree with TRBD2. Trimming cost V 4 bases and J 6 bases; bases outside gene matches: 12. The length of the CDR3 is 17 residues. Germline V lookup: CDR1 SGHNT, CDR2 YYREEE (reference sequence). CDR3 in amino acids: CASSPGALAGGKDTQYF. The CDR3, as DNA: TGTGCCAGCAGCCCAGGAGCACTAGCGGGAGGAAAGGATACGCAGTATTTT. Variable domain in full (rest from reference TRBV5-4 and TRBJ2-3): ETGVTQSPTHLIKTRGQQVTLRCSSQSGHNTVSWYQQALGQGPQFIFQYYREEENGRGNFPPRFSGLQFPNYSSELNVNALELDDSALYLCASSPGALAGGKDTQYFGPGTRLTVL.

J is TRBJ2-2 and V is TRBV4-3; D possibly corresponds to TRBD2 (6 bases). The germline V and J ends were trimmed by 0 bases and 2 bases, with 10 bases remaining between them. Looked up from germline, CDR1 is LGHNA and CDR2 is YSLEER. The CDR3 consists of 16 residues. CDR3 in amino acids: CASSQDPGLNTGELFF. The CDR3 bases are TGCGCCAGCAGCCAAGACCCGGGACTCAACACCGGGGAGCTGTTTTTT.

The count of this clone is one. Here the CDR3 DNA reads TGTGCCAGCAGTCAAATCGGACAGGGGACCAACTACACCTTC. It encodes CASSQIGQGTNYTF. The chain employs TRBV28 and TRBJ1-2; 9 bases fit TRBD1. Germline V lookup: CDR1 MDHEN, CDR2 SYDVKM. The CDR3 runs 14 residues. J gave up 10 bases and V 5 bases, and 11 bases lay outside the gene matches.

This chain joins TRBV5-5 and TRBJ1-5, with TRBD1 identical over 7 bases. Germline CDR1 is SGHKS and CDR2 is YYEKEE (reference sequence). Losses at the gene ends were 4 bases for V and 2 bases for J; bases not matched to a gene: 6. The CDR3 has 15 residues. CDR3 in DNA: TGTGCCAGCAGCCTTGACAGGGTCGGCAATCAGCCCCAGCATTTT. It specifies CASSLDRVGNQPQHF. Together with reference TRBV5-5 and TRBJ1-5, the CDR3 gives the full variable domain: DAGVTQSPTHLIKTRGQQVTLRCSPISGHKSVSWYQQVLGQGPQFIFQYYEKEERGRGNFPDRFSARQFPNYSSELNVNALLLGDSALYLCASSLDRVGNQPQHFGDGTRLSIL.

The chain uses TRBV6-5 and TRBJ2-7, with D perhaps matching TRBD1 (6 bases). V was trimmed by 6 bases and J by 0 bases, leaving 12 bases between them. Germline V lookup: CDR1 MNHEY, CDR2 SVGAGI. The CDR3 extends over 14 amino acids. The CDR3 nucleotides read TGTGCCAGCAGGAGGGGCAGGGGCTCCTACGAGCAGTACTTC. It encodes CASRRGRGSYEQYF.

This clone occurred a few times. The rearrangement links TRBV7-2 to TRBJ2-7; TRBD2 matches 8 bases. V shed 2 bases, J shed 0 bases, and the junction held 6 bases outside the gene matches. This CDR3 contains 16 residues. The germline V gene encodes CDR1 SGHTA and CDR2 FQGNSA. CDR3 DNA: TGTGCCAGCAGCTTATTTAGCGGGACGAGCTCCTACGAGCAGTACTTC. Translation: CASSLFSGTSSYEQYF.

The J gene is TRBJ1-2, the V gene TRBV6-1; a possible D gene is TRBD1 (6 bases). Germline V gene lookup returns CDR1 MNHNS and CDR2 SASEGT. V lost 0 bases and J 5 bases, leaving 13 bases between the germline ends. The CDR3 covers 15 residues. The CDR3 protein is CASSEAFGQRYGYTF. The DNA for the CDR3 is TGTGCCAGCAGTGAAGCTTTTGGACAGAGGTATGGCTACACCTTC.

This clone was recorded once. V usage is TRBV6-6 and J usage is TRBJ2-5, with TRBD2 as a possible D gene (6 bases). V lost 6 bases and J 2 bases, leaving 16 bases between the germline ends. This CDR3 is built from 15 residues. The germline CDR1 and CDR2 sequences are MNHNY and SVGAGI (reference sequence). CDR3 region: CASSTVREAQETQYF. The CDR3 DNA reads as TGTGCCAGCAGCACGGTTAGGGAGGCTCAAGAGACCCAGTACTTC.

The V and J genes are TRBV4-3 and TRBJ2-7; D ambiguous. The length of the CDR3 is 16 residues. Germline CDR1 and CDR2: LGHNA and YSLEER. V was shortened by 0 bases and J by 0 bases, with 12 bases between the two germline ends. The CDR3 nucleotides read TGCGCCAGCAGCCAAGATCGAATGGGCAGCTCCTACGAGCAGTACTTC. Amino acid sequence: CASSQDRMGSSYEQYF.

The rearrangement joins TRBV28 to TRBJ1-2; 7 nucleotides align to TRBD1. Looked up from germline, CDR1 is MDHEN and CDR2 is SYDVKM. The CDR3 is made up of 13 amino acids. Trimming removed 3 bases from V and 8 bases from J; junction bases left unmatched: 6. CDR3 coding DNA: TGTGCCAGCAGTTTGGATCAGGGGGGAGGCTACACCTTC. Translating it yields CASSLDQGGGYTF.

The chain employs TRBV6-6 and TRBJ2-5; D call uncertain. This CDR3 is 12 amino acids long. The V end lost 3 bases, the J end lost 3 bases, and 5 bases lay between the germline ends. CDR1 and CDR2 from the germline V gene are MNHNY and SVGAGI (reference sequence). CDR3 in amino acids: CASSYSEETQYF. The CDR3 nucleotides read TGTGCCAGCAGTTATTCTGAAGAGACCCAGTACTTC.

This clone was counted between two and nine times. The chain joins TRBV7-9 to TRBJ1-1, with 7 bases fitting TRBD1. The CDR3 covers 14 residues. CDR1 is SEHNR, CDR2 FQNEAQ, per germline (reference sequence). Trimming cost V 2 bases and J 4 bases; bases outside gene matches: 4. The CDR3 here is CASSLPSGGTEAFF. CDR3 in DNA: TGTGCCAGCAGCTTACCCTCAGGGGGCACTGAAGCTTTCTTT. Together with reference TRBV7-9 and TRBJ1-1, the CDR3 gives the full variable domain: DTGVSQNPRHKITKRGQNVTFRCDPISEHNRLYWYRQTLGQGPEFLTYFQNEAQLEKSRLLSDRFSAERPKGSFSTLEIQRTEQGDSAMYLCASSLPSGGTEAFFGQGTRLTVV.

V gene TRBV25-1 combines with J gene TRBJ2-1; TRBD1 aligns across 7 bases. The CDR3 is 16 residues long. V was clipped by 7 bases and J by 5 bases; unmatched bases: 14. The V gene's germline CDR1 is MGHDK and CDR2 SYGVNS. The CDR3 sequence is CASTLGRHRGDNEQFF. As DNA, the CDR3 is TGTGCCAGCACCCTGGGTAGGCACAGGGGTGACAATGAGCAGTTCTTC.

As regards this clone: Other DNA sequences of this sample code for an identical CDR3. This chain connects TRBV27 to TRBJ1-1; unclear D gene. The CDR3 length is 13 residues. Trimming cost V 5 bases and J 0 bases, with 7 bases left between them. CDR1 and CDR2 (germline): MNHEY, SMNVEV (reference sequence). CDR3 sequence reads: CASSPRVNTEAFF. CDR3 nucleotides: TGTGCCAGCAGTCCGCGGGTGAACACTGAAGCTTTCTTT.

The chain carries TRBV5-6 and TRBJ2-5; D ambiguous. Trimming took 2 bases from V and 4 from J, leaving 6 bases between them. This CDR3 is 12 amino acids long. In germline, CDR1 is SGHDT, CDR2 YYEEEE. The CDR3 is CASSLLPETQYF. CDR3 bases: TGTGCCAGCAGCTTACTCCCAGAGACCCAGTACTTC.

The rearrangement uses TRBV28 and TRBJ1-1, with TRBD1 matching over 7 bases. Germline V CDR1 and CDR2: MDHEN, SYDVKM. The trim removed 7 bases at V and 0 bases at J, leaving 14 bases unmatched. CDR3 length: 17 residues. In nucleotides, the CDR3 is TGTGCCAGCAATGAACAGGGGCCCTTAGGGATGAACACTGAAGCTTTCTTT. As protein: CASNEQGPLGMNTEAFF.

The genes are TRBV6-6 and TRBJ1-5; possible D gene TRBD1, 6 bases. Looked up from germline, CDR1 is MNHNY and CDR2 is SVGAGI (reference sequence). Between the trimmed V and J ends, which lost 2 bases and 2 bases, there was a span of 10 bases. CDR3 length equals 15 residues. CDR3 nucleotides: TGTGCCAGCAGTTACCTCCGACAGGGCAATCAGCCCCAGCATTTT. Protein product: CASSYLRQGNQPQHF.

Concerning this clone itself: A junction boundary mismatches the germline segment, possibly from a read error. The CDR3, as DNA: TGCGCCAGCAGGTTGGCAATATCCCCGGGACTAGAGATTTCAGATACGCAGTATTTT. Its protein product is CASRLAISPGLEISDTQYF. V is TRBV5-1 and J is TRBJ2-3, with 8 bases that match TRBD2. The V gene's germline CDR1 is SGHRS and CDR2 YFSETQ. This CDR3 comprises 19 residues. The full variable domain, rest sourced from reference TRBV5-1 and TRBJ2-3, is KAGVTQTPRYLIKTRGQQVTLSCSPISGHRSVSWYQQTPGQGLQFLFEYFSETQRNKGNFPGRFSGRQFSNSRSEMNVSTLELGDSALYLCASRLAISPGLEISDTQYFGPGTRLTVL.

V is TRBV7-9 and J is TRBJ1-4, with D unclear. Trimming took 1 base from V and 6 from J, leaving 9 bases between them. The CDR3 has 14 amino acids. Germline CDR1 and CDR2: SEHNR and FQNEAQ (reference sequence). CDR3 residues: CASSLGRNHEKLFF. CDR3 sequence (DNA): TGTGCCAGCAGCTTAGGGAGAAATCATGAAAAACTGTTTTTT.

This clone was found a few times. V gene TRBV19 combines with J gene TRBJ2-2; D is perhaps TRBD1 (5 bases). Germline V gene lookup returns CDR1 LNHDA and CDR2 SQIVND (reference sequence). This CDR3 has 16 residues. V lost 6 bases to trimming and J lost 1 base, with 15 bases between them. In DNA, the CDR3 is TGTGCCAGTAGAGAACAGGTTCTCCTGAACACCGGGGAGCTGTTTTTT. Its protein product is CASREQVLLNTGELFF.